This passage covers 23 T cell receptor beta chains from one sample sequenced in a study of blood T cells in healthy people across ages. Then a second PCR, running roughly 6 to 11 cycles, was carried out with a sample-barcoded 5' primer and a J-beta primer mix. MiXCR, applied by TCRdb to the 5' RACE reads, yields one record per CDR3 protein. The sample consists of approximately 360,000 distinct CDR3 sequences, about 55% of them appearing once. Sequenced input: blood. The receptors come from a man aged 55 to 70 in good health.

About this clonotype: A junction end diverges from the germline sequence, so it may reflect a read error. The V gene is TRBV25-1, the J gene TRBJ1-2; no clear D. Per the germline V gene, CDR1 is MGHDK and CDR2 is SYGVNS. This CDR3 has 14 amino acids. CDR3 region: CTSSRTGRNYGYTF. The CDR3 bases are TGTACCAGCAGCAGAACGGGGAGAAACTATGGCTACACCTTC.

This clonotype occurred a few times. The chain is built from TRBV4-3 and TRBJ2-2; 9 bases match TRBD2. The J segment lost 2 bases and the V segment lost 0 bases, leaving 4 bases of the junction unmatched. CDR3 length: 17 residues. Germline CDR1 is LGHNA and CDR2 is YSLEER. In DNA, the CDR3 is TGCGCCAGCAGCCAAGATTGGCTAGCGGGAAACACCGGGGAGCTGTTTTTT. Translated, it gives CASSQDWLAGNTGELFF.

The chain is built from TRBV15 and TRBJ1-1, with D maybe TRBD1 (5 bases). V shed 5 bases and J shed 1 base, with 11 bases lying between them. Looked up from germline, CDR1 is LNHNV and CDR2 is YYDKDF (reference sequence). This CDR3 region has 14 residues. The CDR3 sequence is CATSPGTPNTEAFF. The CDR3 region has the DNA TGTGCCACCAGCCCCGGGACCCCGAACACTGAAGCTTTCTTT.

This clonotype was seen only a few times. The V gene is TRBV6-4, the J gene TRBJ2-3; weak D call: TRBD1 (5 bases). Germline V gene sequence: CDR1 MRHNA, CDR2 SNTAGT. V dropped 5 bases and J dropped 1 base, with 16 bases sitting between them. The CDR3 consists of 16 residues. The CDR3 reads CASSLQGVSGTDTQYF. CDR3 coding DNA: TGTGCCAGCAGTCTTCAGGGCGTTTCGGGCACAGATACGCAGTATTTT.

As concerns this clonotype: This may arise from a read error, as a much more abundant clone is one base away. CDR3 DNA sequence: TGTGCCAGCAGCGGACTGAACTATGGCGACACCTTC. Amino acids: CASSGLNYGDTF. J is TRBJ1-2 and V is TRBV11-2, with D hard to call. The germline CDR1 and CDR2 sequences are SGHAT and FQNNGV. The CDR3 runs to 12 residues.

This clonotype was counted between two and nine times. V usage is TRBV11-2 and J usage is TRBJ2-5; TRBD2 aligns across 9 bases. Germline CDR1 is SGHAT and CDR2 is FQNNGV. This CDR3 region has 14 residues. The trim removed 5 bases at V and 5 bases at J, leaving 6 bases unmatched. CDR3 loop: CASSAGTSRETQYF. CDR3 nucleotides: TGTGCCAGCAGCGCCGGGACTAGCAGGGAGACCCAGTACTTC.

This clonotype was detected ten times or more. The chain has TRBV9 and TRBJ2-7; D perhaps matches TRBD1 (6 bases). V shed 4 bases and J shed 4 bases, with 21 bases lying between them. The CDR3 is 16 residues long. Germline CDR1 is SGDLS and CDR2 is YYNGEE. DNA for the CDR3: TGTGCCAGCAGCTTTTACACCGGGACATCACTATACGAGCAGTACTTC. Its protein is CASSFYTGTSLYEQYF. Based on the CDR3 plus reference TRBV9 and TRBJ2-7, the full variable domain is DSGVTQTPKHLITATGQRVTLRCSPRSGDLSVYWYQQSLDQGLQFLIQYYNGEERAKGNILERFSAQQFPDLHSELNLSSLELGDSALYFCASSFYTGTSLYEQYFGPGTRLTVT.

The V gene is TRBV7-9, the J gene TRBJ2-5; 12 nucleotides line up with TRBD1. The CDR3 spans 15 residues. Looked up from germline, CDR1 is SEHNR and CDR2 is FQNEAQ (reference sequence). V gave up 5 bases and J gave up 4 bases; unmatched junction bases: 5. The CDR3 loop is CASSPGTGGGETQYF. The CDR3 coding sequence is TGTGCCAGCAGCCCAGGGACAGGGGGCGGAGAGACCCAGTACTTC.

J is TRBJ2-7 and V is TRBV20-1, with TRBD2 matching over 9 bases. Germline CDR1 and CDR2: DFQATT and SNEGSKA (reference sequence). The CDR3 runs 15 residues. The V segment lost 4 bases and the J segment 5 bases; nucleotides outside the gene matches: 12. The CDR3 reads CSAIAPRGRADEQYF. DNA of the CDR3: TGCAGTGCTATAGCCCCCCGCGGGAGGGCTGACGAGCAGTACTTC.

This sequence joins TRBV12-3 or TRBV12-4 and TRBJ1-6; D call uncertain. This CDR3 region has 13 residues. Trimming cost V 7 bases and J 5 bases, with 9 bases left between them. Written as DNA, the CDR3 is TGTGCCAGCACGAGAAATAATAATTCACCCCTCCACTTT. Translating gives CASTRNNNSPLHF.

About this clonotype itself: Mismatch with germline at one junction end may stem from a read error. This chain uses TRBV7-7 with TRBJ2-1; TRBD2 matches at 13 bases. From germline, CDR1 is SSHAT and CDR2 FNYEAQ (reference sequence). This CDR3 is 15 amino acids long. CDR3 in amino acids: CASSLLAGGRNEQFF. CDR3 sequence (DNA): TGTGCTAGCAGCTTACTAGCGGGGGGGCGGAATGAGCAGTTCTTC.

This clonotype was seen only a few times. The V and J genes are TRBV7-2 and TRBJ1-5; D gene uncertain. Germline V gene sequence: CDR1 SGHTA, CDR2 FQGNSA. CDR3 length equals 13 residues. V lost 1 base and J 4 bases, leaving 5 bases between the germline ends. CDR3 DNA sequence: TGTGCCAGCAGCTTAGAACGGAATCAGCCCCAGCATTTT. Its protein product is CASSLERNQPQHF.

V gene TRBV9 combines with J gene TRBJ2-5; 9 bases fit TRBD1. Germline V gene data show CDR1 as SGDLS and CDR2 as YYNGEE. V lost 4 bases, J lost 11 bases, and 15 bases stayed unmatched. The CDR3 extends over 15 amino acids. The CDR3 DNA sequence: TGTGCCAGCAGCCCTCAGGGACAGGGTTTCAATGAGCAGTACTTC. This translates into CASSPQGQGFNEQYF.

The chain links TRBV7-9 to TRBJ2-7; a possible D gene is TRBD1 (6 bases). TRBJ2-5 explains the end of the DNA better; the J call may be wrong. The CDR3 spans 14 residues. Germline V gene sequence: CDR1 SEHNR, CDR2 FQNEAQ (reference sequence). CDR3 sequence (DNA): TGTGCCAGCAGCCCCCCCCCAGGGGTAGAGACCCAGTACTTC. It is translated as CASSPPPGVETQYF.

The chain has TRBV20-1 and TRBJ1-2, with D tentatively TRBD1 (5 bases). The CDR3 length is 13 residues. Germline V gene data show CDR1 as DFQATT and CDR2 as SNEGSKA (reference sequence). Trimming removed 2 bases at V and 8 bases at J, with 15 bases between. CDR3 loop: CSARRGDLGGYTF. CDR3 DNA: TGCAGTGCTAGAAGAGGGGACCTCGGGGGCTACACCTTC.

The rearrangement joins TRBV9 to TRBJ2-4, with TRBD1 as a possible D gene (7 bases). Germline CDR1 reads SGDLS; CDR2 reads YYNGEE. This CDR3 is built from 16 residues. Trimming took off 4 bases at V and 13 bases at J, with 27 bases between the two ends. CDR3 sequence reads: CASSRGGGNLYNEQYF. The CDR3 coding sequence is TGTGCCAGCAGCCGAGGGGGCGGGAACCTTTACAATGAGCAGTACTTC. The variable domain in full, completed from reference TRBV9 and TRBJ2-4, reads DSGVTQTPKHLITATGQRVTLRCSPRSGDLSVYWYQQSLDQGLQFLIQYYNGEERAKGNILERFSAQQFPDLHSELNLSSLELGDSALYFCASSRGGGNLYNEQYFGAGTRLSVL.

The chain is built from TRBV6-2 or TRBV6-3 and TRBJ2-1; D might be TRBD1 (5 bases). The CDR3 spans 16 residues. Germline V CDR1 and CDR2: MNHEY, SVGEGT. Trimming removed 5 bases from V and 9 bases from J, with 23 bases in between. The CDR3 protein is CASSPSGQGWGGEQFF. The CDR3 DNA reads as TGTGCCAGCAGTCCGTCCGGACAAGGGTGGGGCGGTGAGCAGTTCTTC.

This clonotype was observed once. This chain's CDR3 is CAWSSKETQYF. CDR3 nucleotides: TGTGCCTGGAGTTCTAAAGAGACCCAGTACTTC. The chain employs TRBV30 and TRBJ2-5, with no clear D. CDR3 length equals 11 residues. V was shortened by 2 bases and J by 3 bases, with 4 bases between the two germline ends. Germline-derived CDR1 and CDR2 are GTSNPN and SVGIG (reference sequence).

The rearrangement uses TRBV4-2 and TRBJ1-2, with D perhaps matching TRBD1 (5 bases). CDR1 and CDR2 from the germline V gene are LGHNA and YNFKEQ. There are 13 residues in the CDR3. Trimming left V 2 bases short and J 6 bases short, with 10 bases between. For the CDR3, the DNA is TGTGCCAGCAGCCAAACAGGTTACGATGGCTACACCTTC. It yields the protein CASSQTGYDGYTF.

The rearrangement uses TRBV5-1 and TRBJ2-5; D may be TRBD2 (7 bases). Trimming stripped 0 bases from V and 11 bases from J, with 14 bases between. This CDR3 comprises 13 residues. In germline, CDR1 is SGHRS, CDR2 YFSETQ. This CDR3 reads CASSLGGGEEQYF. CDR3 in DNA: TGCGCCAGCAGCTTGGGCGGGGGCGAGGAGCAGTACTTC.

This sequence joins TRBV11-2 and TRBJ2-7; D call uncertain. Trimming stripped 1 base from V and 3 bases from J, with 13 bases between. Germline values: CDR1 SGHAT, CDR2 FQNNGV. There are 15 residues in the CDR3. CDR3 protein: CASSLVVVGSYEQYF. CDR3 nucleotides: TGTGCCAGCAGCTTAGTGGTTGTCGGTAGCTACGAGCAGTACTTC.

The V call is TRBV11-2, the J call TRBJ1-1, with a possible D match to TRBD1 (5 bases). Looked up from germline, CDR1 is SGHAT and CDR2 is FQNNGV. CDR3 length: 15 residues. Between the trimmed V and J ends, which lost 3 bases and 1 base, there was a span of 12 bases. CDR3 nucleotide sequence: TGTGCCAGCAGCTTTGTAGCAGGGACGAACACTGAAGCTTTCTTT. Protein: CASSFVAGTNTEAFF.

This chain uses TRBV20-1 with TRBJ2-3; 12 positions match TRBD2. The J segment lost 1 base and the V segment lost 6 bases, leaving 8 bases of the junction unmatched. CDR3 size: 16 residues. Germline V gene sequence: CDR1 DFQATT, CDR2 SNEGSKA (reference sequence). CDR3 sequence: CSALRTSGTGTDTQYF. The CDR3 bases are TGCAGTGCCCTCCGGACTAGCGGGACTGGCACAGATACGCAGTATTTT.